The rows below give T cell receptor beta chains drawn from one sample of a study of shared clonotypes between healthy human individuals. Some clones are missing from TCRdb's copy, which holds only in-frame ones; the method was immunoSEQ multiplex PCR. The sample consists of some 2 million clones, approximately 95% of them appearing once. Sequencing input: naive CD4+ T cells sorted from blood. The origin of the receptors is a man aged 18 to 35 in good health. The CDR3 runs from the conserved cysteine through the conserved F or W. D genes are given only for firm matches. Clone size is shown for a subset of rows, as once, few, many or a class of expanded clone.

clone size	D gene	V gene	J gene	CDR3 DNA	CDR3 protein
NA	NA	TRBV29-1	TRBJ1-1	TGCAGCGTTGATGGGGGCAGTAACACTGAAGCTTTCTTT	CSVDGGSNTEAFF
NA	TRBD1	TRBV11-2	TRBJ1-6	TGTGCCAGCAGTCAGAACAGGGGGCGAAACTATAATTCACCCCTCCACTTT	CASSQNRGRNYNSPLHF
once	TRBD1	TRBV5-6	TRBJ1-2	TGTGCCAGCAGCGTTACAGGGGGCGCCGGTAACTATGGCTACACCTTC	CASSVTGGAGNYGYTF
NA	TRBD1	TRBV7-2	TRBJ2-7	TGTGCCAGCAGCTACGACAGGGGTACAGGCGAGCAGTACTTC	CASSYDRGTGEQYF
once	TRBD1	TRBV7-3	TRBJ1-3	TGTGCCAGCCCCCCGGGACAGGGTGTGCACACCATATATTTT	CASPPGQGVHTIYF
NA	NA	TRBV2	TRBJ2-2	TGTGCCAGCAGCAACCCTCTTAGCACCGGGGAGCTGTTTTTT	CASSNPLSTGELFF
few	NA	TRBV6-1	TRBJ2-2	TGTGCCAGCAGGACCCCGAACACCGGGGAGCTGTTTTTT	CASRTPNTGELFF
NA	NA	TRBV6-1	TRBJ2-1	TGTGCCAGCAGTGAAGCGATTTGGGGCTTGAGCTCCTACAATGAGCAGTTCTTC	CASSEAIWGLSSYNEQFF
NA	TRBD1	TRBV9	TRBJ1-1	TGTGCCAGCAGCGCCCAAGGGACAGGGAACACTGAAGCTTTCTTT	CASSAQGTGNTEAFF
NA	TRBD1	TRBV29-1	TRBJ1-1	TGCAGCGCTGGACAGGGGGCGAACACTGAAGCTTTCTTT	CSAGQGANTEAFF
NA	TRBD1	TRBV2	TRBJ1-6	TGTGCCAGCAGCGCAGACAGGGTTTCACCCCTCCACTTT	CASSADRVSPLHF
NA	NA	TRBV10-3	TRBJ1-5	TGTGCCAGCGCCGACAGCAATCAGCCCCAGCATTTT	CASADSNQPQHF
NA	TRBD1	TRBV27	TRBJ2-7	TGTGCCAGCAGTCCCGGACAGGGGTGGTCCTACGAGCAGTACTTC	CASSPGQGWSYEQYF
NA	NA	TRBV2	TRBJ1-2	TGTGCCAGCAGCTTGAATTTTCCAGCGGGCTACACCTTC	CASSLNFPAGYTF
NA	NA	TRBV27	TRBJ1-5	TGTGCCAGCAGCCGAGGTGGTGCGCAGCCCCAGCATTTT	CASSRGGAQPQHF
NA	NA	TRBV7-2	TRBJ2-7	TGTGCCAGCAGCTTGGCAGCGGTTATCTACGAGCAGTACTTC	CASSLAAVIYEQYF